A selection of T cell receptor beta chains follows, all from one sample in a study of blood T cells in healthy people across ages. One entry per CDR3 protein results from TCRdb running MiXCR on the 5' RACE reads. The sample includes 850,000 to 1,100,000 distinct CDR3 sequences, roughly two fifths of them seen just once. The material sequenced was blood. These receptor sequences come from a man younger than 30 in good health. The CDR3 runs from the conserved cysteine through the conserved F or W. A D gene is named only where the DNA matches it firmly. Clone size is stated in some rows and not others, as once, few, many or a class when expanded.

j_call: TRBJ2-5; v_call: TRBV4-1; d_call: .; clone_size: many; cdr3_nt: TGCGCCAGCAGCCAAGATCGAGGACTCGTACAAGAGACCCAGTACTTC; cdr3_aa: CASSQDRGLVQETQYF
j_call: TRBJ2-7; v_call: TRBV30; d_call: .; clone_size: .; cdr3_nt: TGTGCCTGGAGTGGGGGGGATGCGTCCTACAATGAGCAGTACTTC; cdr3_aa: CAWSGGDASYNEQYF
j_call: TRBJ1-4; v_call: TRBV11-2; d_call: .; clone_size: .; cdr3_nt: TGTGCCAGCAGCCTCCGACAGCAAGGCGGTGAAAAACTGTTTTTT; cdr3_aa: CASSLRQQGGEKLFF
j_call: TRBJ1-1; v_call: TRBV7-8; d_call: .; clone_size: few; cdr3_nt: TGTGCCAGCAGCCGAAGGTTTGACAGGACCTATGAAGCTTTCTTT; cdr3_aa: CASSRRFDRTYEAFF
j_call: TRBJ1-6; v_call: TRBV10-3; d_call: TRBD1; clone_size: .; cdr3_nt: TGTGCCATCAGATTAGGACAGGGGGCTGTTAATTCACCCCTCCACTTT; cdr3_aa: CAIRLGQGAVNSPLHF
j_call: TRBJ1-2; v_call: TRBV4-1; d_call: .; clone_size: few; cdr3_nt: TGCGCCAGCAGCCAAGTGGCGGGGTATGGCTACACCTTC; cdr3_aa: CASSQVAGYGYTF
j_call: TRBJ2-5; v_call: TRBV5-1; d_call: .; clone_size: .; cdr3_nt: TGCGCCAGCAGCTTGGCGACTCAAGAGACCCAGTACTTC; cdr3_aa: CASSLATQETQYF
j_call: TRBJ2-5; v_call: TRBV27; d_call: .; clone_size: few; cdr3_nt: TGTGCCAGCGGGTTTGGGGGTGGTGCGGAGACCCAGTACTTC; cdr3_aa: CASGFGGGAETQYF
j_call: TRBJ1-2; v_call: TRBV4-3; d_call: .; clone_size: .; cdr3_nt: TGCGCCAGCAGCCAAGAATTCAGGAGCTATGGCTACACCTTC; cdr3_aa: CASSQEFRSYGYTF
j_call: TRBJ2-3; v_call: TRBV5-1; d_call: .; clone_size: many; cdr3_nt: TGTGCCAGCAGCGCCAACAGGGCAGATACGCAGTATTTT; cdr3_aa: CASSANRADTQYF
j_call: TRBJ2-5; v_call: TRBV27; d_call: .; clone_size: .; cdr3_nt: TGTGCCAGCAGCTCAACAGAGTCCGGTGAGCAGTACTTC; cdr3_aa: CASSSTESGEQYF
j_call: TRBJ2-1; v_call: TRBV6-1; d_call: TRBD2; clone_size: few; cdr3_nt: TGTGCCAGCAGGAAGGGTCTTACTAGCGGGGGCGTCAATGAGCAGTTCTTC; cdr3_aa: CASRKGLTSGGVNEQFF
j_call: TRBJ2-7; v_call: TRBV4-1; d_call: .; clone_size: .; cdr3_nt: TGCGCCAGCAGCCAAATACCAGGACCTTCCTACGAGCAGTACTTC; cdr3_aa: CASSQIPGPSYEQYF
j_call: TRBJ2-7; v_call: TRBV27; d_call: .; clone_size: few; cdr3_nt: TGTGCCAGCAGTCCTAAGGTGCGCCCCTTAGGCGAGCAGTACTTC; cdr3_aa: CASSPKVRPLGEQYF
j_call: TRBJ2-7; v_call: TRBV10-3; d_call: .; clone_size: .; cdr3_nt: TGTGCCATCAGTATGACAGGTCGAAACTACGAGCAGTACTTC; cdr3_aa: CAISMTGRNYEQYF
j_call: TRBJ1-2; v_call: TRBV4-1; d_call: .; clone_size: .; cdr3_nt: TGCGCCAGCAGCCAACCAACAGGGTTCGGGCGCTACACCTTC; cdr3_aa: CASSQPTGFGRYTF
j_call: TRBJ2-7; v_call: TRBV20-1; d_call: TRBD2; clone_size: few; cdr3_nt: TGCAGTGCTAGGACTAGCGGGGTAGGCAATGAGCAGTACTTC; cdr3_aa: CSARTSGVGNEQYF
j_call: TRBJ2-1; v_call: TRBV7-2; d_call: TRBD1; clone_size: .; cdr3_nt: TGTGCCAGCAGCAAACAGGGGGCGATTTCCTACAATGAGCAGTTCTTC; cdr3_aa: CASSKQGAISYNEQFF
j_call: TRBJ2-3; v_call: TRBV5-6; d_call: TRBD2; clone_size: .; cdr3_nt: TGTGCCAGCAGCTATGCGGGGGCAGATACGCAGTATTTT; cdr3_aa: CASSYAGADTQYF
j_call: TRBJ2-1; v_call: TRBV7-2; d_call: .; clone_size: .; cdr3_nt: TGTGCCAGCAGTCCTAACGTACACAATGAGCAGTTCTTC; cdr3_aa: CASSPNVHNEQFF
j_call: TRBJ2-2; v_call: TRBV6-2/TRBV6-3; d_call: .; clone_size: few; cdr3_nt: TGTGCCAGCAGTTACTCGACGGGGGGCTTAGTAACCGGGGAGCTGTTTTTT; cdr3_aa: CASSYSTGGLVTGELFF
j_call: TRBJ2-1; v_call: TRBV5-1; d_call: .; clone_size: .; cdr3_nt: TGCGCCAGCAGCTTGAACGGGCGGAAAACTTACAATGAGCAGTTCTTC; cdr3_aa: CASSLNGRKTYNEQFF
j_call: TRBJ1-6; v_call: TRBV30; d_call: .; clone_size: .; cdr3_nt: TGTGCCTGGAGTCTCTCCCACTCACCCCTCCACTTT; cdr3_aa: CAWSLSHSPLHF
j_call: TRBJ1-2; v_call: TRBV7-2; d_call: .; clone_size: few; cdr3_nt: TGTGCCAGCAGCTTTGGTCCAGGCGAAGTTAACTATGGCTACACCTTC; cdr3_aa: CASSFGPGEVNYGYTF
j_call: TRBJ2-1; v_call: TRBV5-5; d_call: .; clone_size: .; cdr3_nt: TGTGCCAGCAGCTTGACAGGTCAATTGGGAGATGAGCAGTTCTTC; cdr3_aa: CASSLTGQLGDEQFF